A single T cell receptor (beta chain) is shown here with its context. V was clipped by 4 bases and J by 5 bases; unmatched bases: 9. Germline V gene sequence: CDR1 KGHDR, CDR2 SFDVKD. This CDR3 has 15 amino acids. Per the study methods: Estimation of nucleated cell counts relied on the amplification of reference gene primers. Sequenced by immunoSEQ multiplex PCR; TCRdb stores in-frame clones only, minus some. Clone size and the V and J calls come from that table; the DNA yielded D and trimming. The table has 190,000 or so clones, 90% seen once. The data were obtained in a study of blood T cell repertoires in COVID-19. Overall study: Specimens from acute and convalescent COVID-19 originated in the United States, Italy and Spain. Sample material is recorded as cDNA or gDNA derived from T cells, B-cell-depleted T cells, or PBMCs.

Among Cohort 3 donors, those recovered had two negative PCRs, clearance, or symptom resolution. The specimen was PBMCs or T cells enriched from blood (not recorded which). The source is a young man who had recovered from COVID-19. V gene TRBV24-1 combines with J gene TRBJ2-7; the match to TRBD2 covers 8 bases. CDR3: CATSDPVIAGNEQYF. The CDR3 region has the DNA TGTGCCACCAGTGACCCGGTGATAGCGGGGAACGAGCAGTACTTC.